These 21 T cell receptor beta chains came from one sample sequenced in a study of tumor-infiltrating lymphocytes in primary liver carcinoma. Alongside blood RNA obtained from unsorted whole blood, germline DNA was also extracted. Starting material of roughly 0.45 ug total RNA yielded TCR beta cDNA via a constant-region primer. Library construction for TCR beta comprised three nested multiplex PCR rounds performed with slightly modified ARM-PCR. In the first two PCR rounds, TRBV1-TRBV30 forward primers were paired with a C-beta reverse primer, and each round lasted around 10 cycles. One entry per CDR3 protein, called by TCRdb with MiXCR from the multiplex PCR reads. The sample lists fewer than 400,000 distinct CDR3 sequences; 65% were seen once. Sequenced sample: peripheral blood. The receptors originated from a man between 35 and 55 years old with primary liver carcinoma and hepatitis B virus infection.

In this sample, this clonotype turned up many times. V is TRBV28 and J is TRBJ2-3, with D possibly being TRBD2 (6 bases). This CDR3 region has 12 residues. Germline V gene data show CDR1 as MDHEN and CDR2 as SYDVKM. Trimming removed 5 bases at V and 6 bases at J, with 9 bases between. The CDR3 bases are TGTGCCAGCAGTCAGGCGGGGGATACGCAGTATTTT. Translation gives CASSQAGDTQYF.

This clonotype was recorded many times. The chain employs TRBV6-2 or TRBV6-3 and TRBJ1-5; 9 positions match TRBD1. After removal of 5 bases from V and 8 bases from J, the junction contained 13 bases not matched to a gene. CDR3 length: 16 residues. Per the germline V gene, CDR1 is MNHEY and CDR2 is SVGEGT. The CDR3 protein is CASSRGDRVFTEPQHF. CDR3 DNA sequence: TGTGCCAGCAGTAGGGGGGACAGGGTTTTCACTGAGCCCCAGCATTTT.

Details on this clonotype: This may be a read error, as it is one base from a much larger clone. This CDR3 reads CASSFKGAGGKNEQFF. For the CDR3, the DNA is TGCGCCAGCAGCTTTAAGGGGGCTGGCGGGAAGAATGAGCAGTTCTTC. The gene calls are TRBV4-1 and TRBJ2-1; weak D call: TRBD1 (7 bases). The CDR3 spans 16 residues. The germline gives CDR1 MGHRA, CDR2 YSYEKL. V lost 5 bases to trimming and J lost 7 bases, with 21 bases between them.

Details on this clonotype: The CDR3 carries no conserved terminal phenylalanine or tryptophan, so it likely arises from a read error. This rearrangement joins TRBV12-3 or TRBV12-4 to TRBJ2-7, with a tentative D call TRBD2 (5 bases). Trimming removed 5 bases at V and 2 bases at J, with 19 bases between. CDR3 length equals 16 residues. CDR3 sequence: CASSPVVALWTYEQYI. The CDR3, as DNA: TGTGCCAGCAGTCCCGTGGTAGCGTTATGGACCTACGAGCAGTACATC.

For this clonotype: A much bigger clone sits one base away, suggesting this may be a read error. The V call is TRBV29-1, the J call TRBJ2-1, with no clear D. The CDR3 contains 12 residues. CDR1 SQVTM and CDR2 ANQGSEA come from the germline V gene. The CDR3 sequence is CCVEPMGNEQFF. The CDR3 region has the DNA TGCTGCGTTGAACCCATGGGGAATGAGCAGTTCTTC.

This clonotype has only a few counts. The CDR3 carries no conserved terminal phenylalanine or tryptophan, so it likely arises from a read error. V is TRBV5-4 and J is TRBJ1-1; D gene uncertain. V shed 5 bases and J shed 4 bases, with 6 bases lying between them. This CDR3 is 11 amino acids long. From germline, CDR1 is SGHNT and CDR2 YYREEE (reference sequence). The CDR3 DNA sequence: TGTGCCAGCAGGGGAGGCACTGAAGCTTTCCTT. Its translation is CASRGGTEAFL.

Details on this clonotype: A junction end diverges from the germline sequence, so it may reflect a read error. This rearrangement joins TRBV5-1 to TRBJ1-1; 7 positions match TRBD1. The CDR3 extends over 13 amino acids. CDR1 is SGHRS and CDR2 is YFSETQ in the germline V gene. The CDR3 DNA reads as TGCGCCAGCAGCTATCAGGGGGACACTGAGGCTTTCTTT. Residues: CASSYQGDTEAFF.

A word on this clonotype: A much larger clone sits a single nucleotide away, making a read error possible. The chain recombines TRBV12-3 or TRBV12-4 with TRBJ2-1; D not resolved. The CDR3 loop spans 11 amino acids. The CDR3 protein is CTSSLLNEQFF. The CDR3 DNA sequence: TGTACCAGCAGCCTTCTCAATGAGCAGTTCTTC.

This chain joins TRBV19 and TRBJ2-2; unclear D gene. V was trimmed by 10 bases and J by 0 bases, leaving 18 bases between them. This CDR3 has 16 amino acids. Germline V gives CDR1 LNHDA, CDR2 SQIVND (reference sequence). The CDR3 DNA reads TGTGCCACCTCAAAGTACGCTAACTCGAACACCGGGGAGCTGTTTTTT. Translation gives CATSKYANSNTGELFF.

In the case of this clonotype: One end of the junction varies from germline; a read error may be responsible. V gene TRBV6-6 combines with J gene TRBJ2-7, with D tentatively TRBD1 (6 bases). CDR3 length: 16 amino acids. Germline assignment: CDR1 MNHNY and CDR2 SVGAGI (reference sequence). This chain's CDR3 is CASSYSMARTDYEQYF. The CDR3 nucleotides read TGCGCCAGCAGTTACTCGATGGCCAGGACAGACTACGAGCAGTACTTC.

The chain has TRBV29-1 and TRBJ1-4; tentatively, D is TRBD1 (5 bases). The CDR3 sequence is 16 residues long. The germline gives CDR1 SQVTM, CDR2 ANQGSEA. V lost 0 bases and J 4 bases, leaving 15 bases between the germline ends. The CDR3 here is CSVEDPTGPINEKLFF. In DNA, the CDR3 is TGCAGCGTTGAAGACCCAACAGGTCCGATTAATGAAAAACTGTTTTTT. Full variable domain (outside the CDR3, taken from reference TRBV29-1 and TRBJ1-4): SAVISQKPSRDICQRGTSLTIQCQVDSQVTMMFWYRQQPGQSLTLIATANQGSEATYESGFVIDKFPISRPNLTFSTLTVSNMSPEDSSIYLCSVEDPTGPINEKLFFGSGTQLSVL.

The V and J genes are TRBV5-1 and TRBJ2-1, with 10 bases aligning to TRBD2. Germline V gene sequence: CDR1 SGHRS, CDR2 YFSETQ. J was trimmed by 6 bases and V by 3 bases; bases with no gene match: 12. The CDR3 is 17 amino acids. The CDR3 is CASSSSILAGVGNEQFF. CDR3 nucleotide sequence: TGCGCCAGCAGCTCAAGTATCCTAGCGGGAGTCGGCAATGAGCAGTTCTTC.

Comment on this clonotype: A clone one base away is much larger, so this may be a read error. The conserved phenylalanine or tryptophan is not found at the CDR3 terminus, so this likely reflects a read error. J is TRBJ2-2 and V is TRBV10-3, with D unclear. The CDR3 sequence is 15 residues long. Germline assignment: CDR1 ENHRY and CDR2 SYGVKD. V was clipped by 2 bases and J by 6 bases, with 13 bases between them. CDR3 amino acids: CAISEVEIGAGELFL. The CDR3, as DNA: TGTGCCATCAGTGAGGTAGAGATCGGCGCCGGGGAGCTGTTTCTT.

Points on this clonotype: At one end the junction does not follow the germline gene, possibly because of a read error. This chain uses TRBV11-2 with TRBJ2-5; 14 bases match TRBD2. This CDR3 is built from 19 residues. The germline V gene encodes CDR1 SGHAT and CDR2 FQNNGV. This chain's CDR3 is CPSSLTGTSGRGGQETRYF. DNA of the CDR3: TGTCCCAGCAGCCTAACCGGGACTAGCGGGAGAGGGGGACAAGAGACCCGGTACTTC.

This clonotype was counted once. This sequence may be a read error, since a much larger clone differs from it by one base. The chain uses TRBV12-3 or TRBV12-4 and TRBJ2-2; 9 bases fit TRBD1. V lost 9 bases, J lost 6 bases, and 11 bases stayed unmatched. This CDR3 is 15 amino acids long. CDR3 DNA sequence: TGTGCCAGAAGGCCCACAGGGGGCGGCGCCGGGGAGCTGTTTTTT. Protein: CARRPTGGGAGELFF.

This clonotype was seen at least ten times. The V call is TRBV5-1, the J call TRBJ1-4; no firm D call. The germline gives CDR1 SGHRS, CDR2 YFSETQ. The CDR3 is 13 amino acids. V shed 5 bases and J shed 1 base, with 6 bases lying between them. This CDR3 reads CASRRETNEKLFF. DNA of the CDR3: TGCGCCAGCAGGAGGGAAACTAATGAAAAACTGTTTTTT.

With regard to this clonotype: A much larger clone lies a single base off, so this may be a read error. The rearrangement links TRBV5-8 to TRBJ2-3; the D call may be TRBD1 or TRBD2 (5 bases each). The CDR3 is made up of 15 amino acids. Per the germline V gene, CDR1 is SGHTS and CDR2 is YDEGEE. The V end was cut by 9 bases, the J end by 2 bases, with 19 bases between. The CDR3 region is CATSLGERNTDTQYF. DNA of the CDR3: TGTGCCACTAGCCTGGGGGAGCGTAACACAGATACGCAGTATTTT.

Remarks on this clonotype: Germline and junction disagree at one end, which may indicate a read error. The gene calls are TRBV11-1 and TRBJ2-7; TRBD2 is a possible D gene (6 bases). The V gene's germline CDR1 is SGHAT and CDR2 FQDESV (reference sequence). The CDR3 spans 14 residues. Here the CDR3 DNA reads TGTGTCAGCAGCTTAGGGACTTCGGTCTACGGGCAGTACTTC. Amino acids: CVSSLGTSVYGQYF. Supplemented by reference TRBV11-1 and TRBJ2-7, the full variable domain reads EAEVAQSPRYKITEKSQAVAFWCDPISGHATLYWYRQILGQGPELLVQFQDESVVDDSQLPKDRFSAERLKGVDSTLKIQPAELGDSAMYLCVSSLGTSVYGQYFGPGTRLTVT.

V gene TRBV12-3 or TRBV12-4 combines with J gene TRBJ2-3, with D possibly TRBD1 on 5 matching bases. With the DNA end fitting TRBJ1-5 better, the J assignment may be wrong. CDR3 size: 17 residues. CDR3 DNA: TGTGCCAGCAGTCCTAGATTAGCGAGGAAACGCACAGGTACGCAGCATTTT. Translating it yields CASSPRLARKRTGTQHF.

Points on this clonotype: This may be a read error, as it is one base from a much larger clone. V is TRBV6-2 or TRBV6-3 and J is TRBJ1-1; D not resolved. The germline V gene has CDR1 MNHEY and CDR2 SVGEGT. The CDR3 runs 17 residues. The V end lost 4 bases, the J end lost 4 bases, and 22 bases lay between the germline ends. The CDR3 DNA reads as TGTGCCAGCAGTTTGGAGTTATGGCGGCGATCGTTCACTGAAGCTTTCTTT. Translating it yields CASSLELWRRSFTEAFF.

Regarding this clonotype: Being one base from a much bigger clone, this may be a read error. The CDR3 sequence: CASRNSGPNVLTF. CDR3 sequence (DNA): TGTGCCAGCAGGAACTCTGGGCCCAACGTCCTGACTTTC. This chain links TRBV6-6 with TRBJ2-6, with D hard to call. Germline V CDR1 and CDR2: MNHNY, SVGAGI (reference sequence). CDR3 length: 13 amino acids.